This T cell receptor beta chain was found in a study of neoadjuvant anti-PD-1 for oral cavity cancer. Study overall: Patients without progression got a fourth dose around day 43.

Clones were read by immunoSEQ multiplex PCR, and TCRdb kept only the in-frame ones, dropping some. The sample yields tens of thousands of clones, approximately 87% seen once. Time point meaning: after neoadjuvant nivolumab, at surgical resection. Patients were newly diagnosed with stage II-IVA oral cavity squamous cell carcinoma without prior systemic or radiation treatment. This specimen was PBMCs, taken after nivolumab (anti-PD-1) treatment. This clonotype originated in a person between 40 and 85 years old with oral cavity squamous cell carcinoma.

CDR3: CASSLSPSGRINEQFF. CDR3 nucleotides: TGTGCCAGCAGCTTATCGCCTAGCGGGAGGATCAATGAGCAGTTCTTC. The V call is TRBV7-6, the J call TRBJ2-1, with TRBD2 matching 11 bases. After removal of 2 bases from V and 6 bases from J, the junction contained 6 bases not matched to a gene. The CDR3 consists of 16 residues. Germline V CDR1 and CDR2: SGHVS, FNYEAQ.